These 25 T cell receptor beta chains came from one sample sequenced in a study of OX40 agonist ivuxolimab in advanced cancers. Sequencing was performed with immunoSEQ multiplex PCR; in TCRdb, only in-frame clones are kept and a portion is missing. Altogether approximately 91,000 clones are present, about 90% being singletons, with the ten largest covering roughly 4.9%. This specimen was CD4+ or CD8+ T cells sorted from blood, taken in a trial of the OX40 agonist ivuxolimab. Receptors originate from an adult with an advanced solid tumor such as melanoma, head and neck, liver or kidney cancer.

The chain carries TRBV19 and TRBJ2-5; tentatively, D is TRBD1 or TRBD2 (5 bases each). Trimming took off 9 bases at V and 4 bases at J, with 15 bases between the two ends. CDR1 is LNHDA and CDR2 is SQIVND in the germline V gene (reference sequence). CDR3 length equals 13 residues. CDR3 DNA sequence: TGTGCCAGCAATCGGGACCCATCAGAGACCCAGTACTTC. This sequence encodes CASNRDPSETQYF.

The V call is TRBV5-6, the J call TRBJ2-3; TRBD2 matches 10 bases. After removal of 5 bases from V and 0 bases from J, the junction contained 6 bases not matched to a gene. The CDR3 runs to 16 residues. Germline V gene sequence: CDR1 SGHDT, CDR2 YYEEEE. CDR3 DNA: TGTGCCAGCAGTTTCAGCGGGAGGGCTAGCACAGATACGCAGTATTTT. It specifies CASSFSGRASTDTQYF.

The chain combines TRBV27 with TRBJ1-1; no definite D call. V was clipped by 2 bases and J by 0 bases, with 7 bases between them. CDR1 is MNHEY, CDR2 SMNVEV, per germline (reference sequence). CDR3 length equals 14 residues. The CDR3 sequence: CASSLGVVNTEAFF. CDR3 coding DNA: TGTGCCAGCAGTTTAGGTGTGGTGAACACTGAAGCTTTCTTT.

This sequence joins TRBV28 and TRBJ2-7; TRBD1 agrees at 8 bases. The CDR3 has 11 residues. V shed 6 bases and J 5 bases; nucleotides not matched to a gene: 0. Per germline, CDR1 MDHEN and CDR2 SYDVKM. CDR3 sequence (DNA): TGTGCCAGCAGGGACAGGGACGAGCAGTACTTC. Translating gives CASRDRDEQYF.

The table lists this clone with a count of one. The chain joins TRBV7-2 to TRBJ2-3, with 9 positions matching TRBD1. Germline assignment: CDR1 SGHTA and CDR2 FQGNSA. The CDR3 is 17 residues long. J gave up 0 bases and V 2 bases, and 6 bases lay outside the gene matches. The chain's CDR3 is CASSLTGTGYSTDTQYF. CDR3 nucleotides: TGTGCCAGCAGCTTAACTGGGACAGGGTATAGCACAGATACGCAGTATTTT.

In this sample, this clone turned up once. The chain carries TRBV13 and TRBJ2-2, with D perhaps TRBD2 (6 bases). CDR1 is PRHDT, CDR2 FYEKMQ, per germline (reference sequence). The CDR3 is made up of 16 amino acids. V dropped 6 bases and J dropped 6 bases, with 20 bases sitting between them. The CDR3 here is CASSPSFLGGAGELFF. The CDR3 DNA follows: TGTGCCAGCAGTCCTAGCTTTCTGGGAGGTGCCGGGGAGCTGTTTTTT.

The chain is built from TRBV11-3 and TRBJ2-2; D is perhaps TRBD1 (5 bases). The V and J ends lost 1 base and 4 bases respectively, with 7 bases between them. CDR3 length equals 14 residues. Germline CDR1 and CDR2: SGHNT and YENEEA. The CDR3 nucleotides read TGTGCCAGCAGCTTAGGACAGTCCACCGGGGAGCTGTTTTTT. It encodes CASSLGQSTGELFF.

The chain recombines TRBV6-5 with TRBJ1-3; 7 positions match TRBD1. Germline CDR1 is MNHEY and CDR2 is SVGAGI. The CDR3 loop spans 14 amino acids. V dropped 6 bases and J dropped 0; count of bases not matched to a gene: 2. The DNA of the CDR3 is TGTGCCAGCAGGGCAGGGGGCTCTGGAAACACCATATATTTT. Translated: CASRAGGSGNTIYF.

J is TRBJ2-1 and V is TRBV14; 8 nucleotides match TRBD2. The V gene end was trimmed by 4 bases and the J gene end by 2 bases; junction bases not matched to a gene: 16. Germline assignment: CDR1 SGHDN and CDR2 FVKESK. The CDR3 has 19 amino acids. The CDR3 bases are TGTGCCAGCAGCCCGAAGATCAAATATAGCGGGGTAACCTACAATGAGCAGTTCTTC. This encodes CASSPKIKYSGVTYNEQFF.

The chain couples TRBV30 to TRBJ1-1; D unresolved. The CDR3 is 10 residues long. CDR1 is GTSNPN and CDR2 is SVGIG in the germline V gene (reference sequence). V was pared by 6 bases and J by 11 bases, with 13 bases between. CDR3 DNA: TGTGCCTGTACGAGGGAGGCGGCTTTCTTT. It specifies CACTREAAFF.

To note about this clone: The same CDR3 also results from other DNA sequences found in this sample. In nucleotides, the CDR3 is TGCGCCAGCAGCCAAATCAGCGTAGCGGTCACTGAAGCTTTCTTT. This codes for CASSQISVAVTEAFF. The chain combines TRBV4-1 with TRBJ1-1; the D is unclear. Germline assignment: CDR1 MGHRA and CDR2 YSYEKL. This CDR3 has 15 residues. V was cut by 2 bases and J by 4 bases, with 14 bases left in between.

For this clone: No conserved phenylalanine or tryptophan is present at the end of the CDR3, so a read error is the likely explanation. The rearrangement uses TRBV6-4 and TRBJ2-7, with TRBD1 matching 9 bases. Looked up from germline, CDR1 is MRHNA and CDR2 is SNTAGT. The CDR3 contains 17 residues. The ends lost 7 bases at V and 2 bases at J; junction bases unmatched: 15. CDR3 bases: TGTGCCAGCACCTACCCTGAACGGACAGGGGATACCTACGAGCAGTACCTC. This gives the protein CASTYPERTGDTYEQYL.

The chain employs TRBV6-6 and TRBJ1-6; tentatively, D is TRBD1 (5 bases). Deletions cut 6 bases from V and 5 bases from J, with 11 bases between. CDR1 is MNHNY and CDR2 is SVGAGI in the germline V gene (reference sequence). The CDR3 contains 14 residues. The CDR3 sequence is CASSRDGDNSPLHF. The CDR3 DNA reads TGTGCCAGCAGCCGGGACGGAGATAATTCACCCCTCCACTTT.

V is TRBV7-6 and J is TRBJ2-7, with unresolved D. The V gene lost 4 bases and the J gene lost 4 bases, with 2 bases spanning the gap. The germline CDR1 and CDR2 sequences are SGHVS and FNYEAQ. The CDR3 extends over 10 amino acids. CDR3 nucleotide sequence: TGTGCCAGCAGCTCGTACGAGCAGTACTTC. This encodes CASSSYEQYF. Full variable domain (rest looked up from reference TRBV7-6 and TRBJ2-7): GAGVSQSPRYKVTKRGQDVALRCDPISGHVSLYWYRQALGQGPEFLTYFNYEAQQDKSGLPNDRFSAERPEGSISTLTIQRTEQRDSAMYRCASSSYEQYFGPGTRLTVT.

The V gene is TRBV19, the J gene TRBJ1-3; D is uncertain. Germline-derived CDR1 and CDR2 are LNHDA and SQIVND (reference sequence). The CDR3 totals 16 residues. V was pared by 7 bases and J by 0 bases, with 16 bases between. This CDR3 reads CASIRLGTRSGNTIYF. The CDR3 DNA sequence: TGTGCCAGTATCAGGCTTGGCACCCGCTCTGGAAACACCATATATTTT.

The rearrangement links TRBV19 to TRBJ1-2, with D perhaps matching TRBD1 (6 bases). Trimming took 4 bases from V and 11 from J, leaving 20 bases between them. The CDR3 spans 14 residues. Germline V CDR1 and CDR2: LNHDA, SQIVND (reference sequence). CDR3 nucleotide sequence: TGTGCCAGTAGTACACCTTCTAGGACAGCCTTTTACACCTTC. Amino acid sequence: CASSTPSRTAFYTF.

The genes are TRBV19 and TRBJ2-2; possibly TRBD1 or TRBD2 for D (5 bases each). Trimming cost V 4 bases and J 5 bases, with 14 bases left between them. This CDR3 comprises 15 residues. Germline lookup yields CDR1 LNHDA and CDR2 SQIVND (reference sequence). In nucleotides, the CDR3 is TGTGCCAGTAGTAGGGGCTCGGGGAAAACCGGGGAGCTGTTTTTT. This codes for CASSRGSGKTGELFF.

CDR3 DNA: TGTGCCTGCTTCAGGCATTTTAATGAAAAACTGTTTTTT. This translates into CACFRHFNEKLFF. V usage is TRBV30 and J usage is TRBJ1-4; D uncertain. The CDR3 sequence is 13 residues long. With 6 bases removed from V and 4 bases from J, the gap between germline ends came to 12 bases. Germline CDR1 GTSNPN, CDR2 SVGIG (reference sequence).

Notes on this clone: Relative to the germline gene, one junction end is altered; a read error may explain this. The chain is built from TRBV7-9 and TRBJ2-3; D not resolved. This CDR3 contains 13 residues. CDR1 is SEHNR and CDR2 is FQNEAQ in the germline V gene (reference sequence). The chain's CDR3 is CASSPDGAVSGLF. CDR3 nucleotides: TGTGCCAGCAGCCCCGACGGAGCCGTGAGTGGCTTATTT.

This clone was counted once. The chain joins TRBV28 to TRBJ2-2; 8 bases fit TRBD1. The J segment lost 2 bases and the V segment lost 6 bases, leaving 2 bases of the junction unmatched. Looked up from germline, CDR1 is MDHEN and CDR2 is SYDVKM. This CDR3 comprises 14 residues. The CDR3 reads CASRGQGNTGELFF. DNA of the CDR3: TGTGCCAGCAGAGGACAGGGCAACACCGGGGAGCTGTTTTTT.

This chain links TRBV30 with TRBJ2-3; 12 bases line up with TRBD2. V was clipped by 1 base and J by 6 bases; unmatched bases: 17. The CDR3 runs 19 residues. Germline values: CDR1 GTSNPN, CDR2 SVGIG (reference sequence). CDR3 residues: CAWSEILAGGPLYPDTQYF. Written as DNA, the CDR3 is TGTGCCTGGAGTGAGATTCTAGCGGGAGGGCCTCTTTATCCCGATACGCAGTATTTT.

V and J are TRBV11-2 and TRBJ2-3, with 9 bases that match TRBD2. Germline V lookup: CDR1 SGHAT, CDR2 FQNNGV. The CDR3 sequence is 15 residues long. V gave up 5 bases and J gave up 1 base; unmatched junction bases: 4. Here the CDR3 reads CASSTTSGRTDTQYF. CDR3 nucleotides: TGTGCCAGCAGCACCACTAGCGGGCGCACAGATACGCAGTATTTT.

The chain couples TRBV6-6 to TRBJ1-2, with D uncertain. The V end lost 6 bases, the J end lost 4 bases, and 12 bases lay between the germline ends. Germline V gives CDR1 MNHNY, CDR2 SVGAGI (reference sequence). The CDR3 runs to 13 residues. The CDR3, as DNA: TGTGCCAGCAGCGAAGGGCTCAGCTATGGCTACACCTTC. It encodes CASSEGLSYGYTF.

The V gene is TRBV7-2, the J gene TRBJ2-6; D ambiguous. Trimming removed 5 bases from V and 0 bases from J, with 11 bases in between. The CDR3 has 16 amino acids. The germline V gene encodes CDR1 SGHTA and CDR2 FQGNSA. Written as DNA, the CDR3 is TGTGCCAGCAGCCCAGACTCCAACTCTGGGGCCAACGTCCTGACTTTC. This encodes CASSPDSNSGANVLTF.

The CDR3 region has the DNA TGTGCCAGCAGTGCGGACCAGGGGGCATATGCAGATACGCAGTATTTT. It encodes CASSADQGAYADTQYF. The rearrangement joins TRBV2 to TRBJ2-3; 8 bases agree with TRBD1. CDR3 length equals 16 residues. With 4 bases clipped from V and 4 bases from J, the junction kept 10 bases outside the gene matches. Germline-derived CDR1 and CDR2 are SNHLY and FYNNEI. Filled out from reference TRBV2 and TRBJ2-3, the complete variable domain reads EPEVTQTPSHQVTQMGQEVILRCVPISNHLYFYWYRQILGQKVEFLVSFYNNEISEKSEIFDDQFSVERPDGSNFTLKIRSTKLEDSAMYFCASSADQGAYADTQYFGPGTRLTVL.